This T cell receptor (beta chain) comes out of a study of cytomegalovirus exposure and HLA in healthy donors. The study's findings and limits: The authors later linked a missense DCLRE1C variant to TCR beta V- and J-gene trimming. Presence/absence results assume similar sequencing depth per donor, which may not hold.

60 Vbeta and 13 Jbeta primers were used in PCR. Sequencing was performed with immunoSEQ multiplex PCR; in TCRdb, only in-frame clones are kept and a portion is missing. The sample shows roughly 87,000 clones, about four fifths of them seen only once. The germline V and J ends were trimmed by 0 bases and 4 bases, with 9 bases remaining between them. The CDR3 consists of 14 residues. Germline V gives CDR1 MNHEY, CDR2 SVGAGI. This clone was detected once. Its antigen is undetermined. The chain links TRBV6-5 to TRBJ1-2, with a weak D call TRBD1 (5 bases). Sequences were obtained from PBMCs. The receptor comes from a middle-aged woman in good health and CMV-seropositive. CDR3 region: CASSYSGGTYGYTF. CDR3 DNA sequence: TGTGCCAGCAGTTACTCTGGAGGGACCTATGGCTACACCTTC.